This T cell receptor (beta chain) was identified during a study of blood T cell repertoires in COVID-19. Study context: Sites in the United States, Italy and Spain provided acute and convalescent COVID-19 samples. In each case, the material was cDNA or gDNA derived from T cells, B-cell-depleted T cells, or PBMCs.

Per the original data handling: Estimation of nucleated cell counts relied on the amplification of reference gene primers. Repertoires were generated with immunoSEQ multiplex PCR, while TCRdb's copy carries only in-frame clones and drops some. For V, J and clone size, that table is used; D and trimming come from the DNA. In the table there are roughly 420,000 clones, roughly 90% of which are singletons. Between the trimmed V and J ends, which lost 0 bases and 3 bases, there was a span of 9 bases. The CDR3 totals 14 residues. CDR1 WNHNN and CDR2 SYGVQD come from the germline V gene (reference sequence). This clone was counted between two and nine times.

The clonotype was recovered from a woman aged 30 to 39 with acute COVID-19. This chain links TRBV10-1 with TRBJ2-7; tentatively, D is TRBD1 (6 bases). The sample taken for sequencing was PBMCs or T cells enriched from blood (not recorded which). CDR3 DNA sequence: TGCGCCAGCAGTGAGTCGGACAGACTCTACGAGCAGTACTTC. Translated, it gives CASSESDRLYEQYF.